Shown below are 3 T cell receptor beta chains from a single sample sequenced in a study of neoadjuvant anti-PD-1 for oral cavity cancer. As for time point: after neoadjuvant nivolumab, at surgical resection. Clones were sequenced by immunoSEQ multiplex PCR, and TCRdb holds only the in-frame ones, with some missing. Among 40,000 to 50,000 clones listed, approximately 80% were seen once. Sequencing was performed on PBMCs, taken after nivolumab (anti-PD-1) treatment. The receptor set was obtained from a person aged 40-85 years with oral cavity squamous cell carcinoma.

This chain joins TRBV27 and TRBJ1-2; tentatively, D is TRBD1 (6 bases). V gave up 2 bases and J gave up 1 base, with 11 bases separating them. The CDR3 is 15 residues long. CDR1 MNHEY and CDR2 SMNVEV come from the germline V gene (reference sequence). CDR3 nucleotides: TGTGCCAGCAGTTTAAGAACAGGGATTAACTATGGCTACACCTTC. The encoded protein is CASSLRTGINYGYTF.

The rearrangement uses TRBV5-1 and TRBJ2-5; D perhaps matches TRBD2 (6 bases). This CDR3 spans 14 amino acids. V was pared by 0 bases and J by 3 bases, with 9 bases between. The V gene's germline CDR1 is SGHRS and CDR2 YFSETQ. The CDR3 is CASSLDRTKETQYF. The CDR3 nucleotides are TGCGCCAGCAGCTTGGACAGGACTAAAGAGACCCAGTACTTC.

The chain joins TRBV10-2 to TRBJ1-2, with TRBD1 matching 12 bases. The V segment lost 6 bases and the J segment 7 bases; nucleotides outside the gene matches: 6. Germline V gene sequence: CDR1 WSHSY, CDR2 SAAADI. CDR3 length: 14 residues. Here the CDR3 DNA reads TGCGCCAGCAGGGCCGGGACAGGGGGCTCTGGCTACACCTTC. Its translation: CASRAGTGGSGYTF.